The rows below give T cell receptor beta chains drawn from one sample of a study of Graves' ophthalmopathy and Graves' hyperthyroidism. TCRdb recomputed calls from the multiplex PCR reads with MiXCR, one row per CDR3 protein. The sample shows about 700,000 distinct CDR3 sequences, roughly 39% of them seen only once. Sequencing was performed on peripheral blood. The receptors stem from an adult man with Graves' ophthalmopathy. The CDR3 runs from the conserved cysteine through the conserved F or W. D genes are given only for firm matches. Size is omitted from some rows. Given values are once, few, many or a class for expanded clones.

cdr3_nt | cdr3_aa | d_call | v_call | clone_size | j_call
TGTGCCAGCGCCCTCGCCGGACAGGGGTTTGTTGGCTACACCTTC | CASALAGQGFVGYTF | TRBD1 | TRBV2 | many | TRBJ1-2
TGTGCCAGCAGCCTGGGGCCCTATGAAGAGACCCAGTACTTC | CASSLGPYEETQYF | - | TRBV7-2 | - | TRBJ2-5
TGCGCCAGCAGCTCAATACCCGGGACAGGGGGATACGAGCAGTACTTC | CASSSIPGTGGYEQYF | TRBD1 | TRBV4-1 | - | TRBJ2-7
TGCAGTGCTAGAGATCGAGGGATATACCAAGAGACCCAGTACTTC | CSARDRGIYQETQYF | - | TRBV20-1 | few | TRBJ2-5
TGTGCCAGCAGCCCTAGCCGGGACATACTATGGAATCAGCCCCAGCATTTT | CASSPSRDILWNQPQHF | - | TRBV7-2 | many | TRBJ1-5
TGTGCCAGCAGTGTACCGGGAGGAAATGAAAAACTGTTTTTT | CASSVPGGNEKLFF | - | TRBV6-1 | - | TRBJ1-4
TGTGCCAGCAGCCCCGACAGGGGGGACGGGGCTTTCTTT | CASSPDRGDGAFF | TRBD1 | TRBV7-6 | - | TRBJ1-1
TGTGCCAGCAGCTCACAGGGGAGCGAGCGCGGCTACACCTTC | CASSSQGSERGYTF | TRBD1 | TRBV5-4 | many | TRBJ1-2
TGTGCCAGCAGCCATTTCCCCCGTGAGCAGTACTTC | CASSHFPREQYF | - | TRBV14 | - | TRBJ2-7
TGTGCCAGCAGCTCTTATAGGGGTGGCTACACCTTC | CASSSYRGGYTF | - | TRBV7-2 | many | TRBJ1-2
TGTGCCTCCCGCGTCCCAAATTCACCCCTCCACTTT | CASRVPNSPLHF | - | TRBV9 | many | TRBJ1-6
TGTGCCAGCAGATCCCCTCTAGCGGGCACCCAGTACTTC | CASRSPLAGTQYF | TRBD2 | TRBV7-9 | many | TRBJ2-5
TGTGCCAGCAGCGCGTGGGGAGGGAACACCGGGGAGCTGTTTTTT | CASSAWGGNTGELFF | - | TRBV9 | - | TRBJ2-2
TGTGCCAGCAGTTGGAGTCAACCAGGTCAAGAGACCCAGTACTTC | CASSWSQPGQETQYF | - | TRBV12-3/TRBV12-4 | many | TRBJ2-5
TGTGCCAGCAGCCAAGAGAAGACTAACTACGAGCAGTACTTC | CASSQEKTNYEQYF | - | TRBV4-2 | - | TRBJ2-7
TGTGCCAGCAAAGGCACGGCGTTAGTCGGGGAGCTGTTTTTT | CASKGTALVGELFF | - | TRBV2 | many | TRBJ2-2